These T cell receptor beta chains were read from a single sample in a study of T-cell reconstitution after alpha-beta-depleted transplantation in children. MiXCR, run by TCRdb on the PCR reads, gives a single entry per CDR3 protein. The sample holds about 690,000 distinct CDR3 sequences, roughly 15% seen once. This material consisted of PBMCs from the stem cell graft donor, taken from the stem cell graft. The receptors stem from a human donor who donated a stem cell graft to a child with acute myeloid leukemia. Each CDR3 is given with its conserved first and last residue. The order of the fields is J gene, V gene, clone size, D gene, CDR3 protein, CDR3 DNA. A D gene is named only where the DNA matches it firmly. Not every row has a clone size; where given, it reads once, few, many or a size class.

>TRBJ2-6|TRBV12-3/TRBV12-4|few|-
CAQARSGANVLTF
TGTGCCCAGGCGCGGTCTGGGGCCAACGTCCTGACTTTC
>TRBJ2-1|TRBV20-1|few|-
CSASDQGSFSYNEQFF
TGCAGTGCTAGCGACCAGGGGAGCTTCTCCTACAATGAGCAGTTCTTC
>TRBJ1-6|TRBV9|few|TRBD1
CASSFQQGANSPLHF
TGTGCCAGCAGCTTCCAACAGGGGGCTAATTCACCCCTCCACTTT
>TRBJ2-5|TRBV7-9|few|-
CASSLPPLVSETQYF
TGTGCCAGCAGCTTACCCCCCCTCGTCTCGGAGACCCAGTACTTC
>TRBJ2-1|TRBV24-1|many|TRBD1
CATSSAPGQGSNEQFF
TGTGCCACCAGTTCAGCACCGGGACAGGGGAGTAATGAGCAGTTCTTC
>TRBJ2-4|TRBV20-1|many|-
CSAPFKQGPSGDIQYF
TGCAGTGCTCCCTTTAAGCAGGGGCCCTCAGGGGACATTCAGTACTTC
>TRBJ1-2|TRBV20-1|-|-
CSAYGNRDYGYTF
TGCAGTGCTTACGGAAATAGAGACTATGGCTACACCTTC
>TRBJ1-1|TRBV12-3/TRBV12-4|-|-
CASSLMGRSTEAFF
TGTGCCAGCAGTTTAATGGGTAGGAGCACTGAAGCTTTCTTT
>TRBJ2-6|TRBV7-9|-|-
CASRDDRTASGANVLTF
TGTGCCAGCAGGGATGACAGGACTGCCTCTGGGGCCAACGTCCTGACTTTC
>TRBJ1-2|TRBV29-1|many|-
CSVEGGSYGYTF
TGCAGCGTTGAAGGAGGCAGCTATGGCTACACCTTC
>TRBJ1-2|TRBV6-2/TRBV6-3|few|TRBD1
CASGAGQLLYGYTF
TGTGCCAGCGGGGCGGGACAGCTACTCTATGGCTACACCTTC
>TRBJ1-5|TRBV7-2|-|-
CASSLAGTSNQPQHF
TGTGCCAGCAGCTTAGCTGGGACAAGCAATCAGCCCCAGCATTTT
>TRBJ2-1|TRBV20-1|few|TRBD2
CSASLRGGAYEQFF
TGCAGTGCTAGCTTGCGCGGGGGGGCGTATGAGCAGTTCTTC
>TRBJ2-6|TRBV24-1|-|-
CATSDRTAGANVLTF
TGTGCCACCAGTGACCGGACAGCTGGGGCCAACGTCCTGACTTTC
>TRBJ2-1|TRBV7-2|-|TRBD2
CANGRGGPYEQFF
TGTGCCAACGGGCGGGGGGGCCCCTATGAGCAGTTCTTC
>TRBJ1-2|TRBV11-2|few|-
CASSLDPGRYGYTF
TGTGCCAGCAGCTTAGATCCGGGCAGATATGGCTACACCTTC
>TRBJ2-7|TRBV20-1|many|-
CSARGGAYEQYF
TGCAGTGCCCGGGGTGGGGCTTACGAGCAGTACTTC
>TRBJ1-4|TRBV20-1|few|-
CSARWEHEKLFF
TGCAGTGCTAGGTGGGAGCATGAAAAACTGTTTTTT
>TRBJ1-2|TRBV12-3/TRBV12-4|many|TRBD1
CASRVSGTGSFGYTF
TGTGCCAGCAGGGTATCCGGGACAGGGTCCTTTGGCTACACCTTC
>TRBJ2-7|TRBV5-1|few|TRBD1
CASSLSGTEFYEQYF
TGCGCCAGCAGCCTTTCCGGGACAGAATTCTACGAGCAGTACTTC
>TRBJ1-2|TRBV15|-|-
CATSRGADNYGYTF
TGTGCCACCAGCAGAGGAGCGGATAACTATGGCTACACCTTC
>TRBJ1-4|TRBV7-2|-|-
CASSPGSGRNEKLFF
TGTGCCAGCAGCCCAGGGTCCGGCCGGAATGAAAAACTGTTTTTT
>TRBJ1-2|TRBV20-1|many|TRBD1
CSALRDRGNIRF
TGCAGTGCTCTCCGGGACAGGGGCAATATTAGGTTC
>TRBJ1-3|TRBV6-1|few|-
CASSRNRYSGNTIYF
TGTGCCAGCAGCCGGAACAGATACTCTGGAAACACCATATATTTT
>TRBJ2-7|TRBV27|few|-
CATRGGYEQYF
TGTGCCACCCGAGGGGGGTACGAGCAGTACTTC
>TRBJ1-5|TRBV15|few|-
CATSREGGNQPQHF
TGTGCCACCAGCAGAGAAGGGGGAAATCAGCCCCAGCATTTT
>TRBJ1-1|TRBV4-3|many|-
CASSQEGRGTEAFF
TGCGCCAGCAGCCAGGAGGGAAGGGGGACTGAAGCTTTCTTT
>TRBJ2-2|TRBV20-1|many|-
CSARGVGVPTGELFF
TGCAGTGCCCGCGGGGTGGGCGTCCCGACCGGGGAGCTGTTTTTT
>TRBJ2-4|TRBV28|-|TRBD1
CASRPQGWGAKNIQYF
TGTGCCAGCAGACCACAGGGGTGGGGAGCCAAAAACATTCAGTACTTC
>TRBJ1-2|TRBV20-1|many|-
CSALRPGEDYGYTF
TGCAGTGCTTTACGTCCAGGGGAGGACTATGGCTACACCTTC
>TRBJ2-7|TRBV5-1|few|TRBD1
CASSLDGQGLYEQYF
TGCGCCAGCAGCTTGGATGGACAGGGGCTATACGAGCAGTACTTC
>TRBJ1-1|TRBV20-1|many|-
CSAITGANLQNTEAFF
TGCAGTGCTATTACCGGGGCCAATCTTCAGAACACTGAAGCTTTCTTT
>TRBJ2-1|TRBV20-1|-|TRBD2
CSARDGGAGGYNEQFF
TGCAGTGCTAGAGACGGTGGAGCGGGGGGATACAATGAGCAGTTCTTC
>TRBJ2-2|TRBV7-9|-|TRBD1
CASTLMRQGTGELFF
TGTGCCAGCACCTTAATGAGACAGGGAACCGGGGAGCTGTTTTTT
>TRBJ2-7|TRBV7-2|many|-
CASSPWVSNEQYF
TGTGCCAGCAGCCCCTGGGTGTCTAACGAGCAGTACTTC
>TRBJ2-1|TRBV20-1|many|TRBD1
CSARPGTGSFYNEQFF
TGCAGTGCTAGACCCGGGACAGGGAGTTTCTACAATGAGCAGTTCTTC
>TRBJ1-6|TRBV20-1|many|-
CSARGTVSYNSPLHF
TGCAGTGCTAGAGGAACAGTCTCCTATAATTCACCCCTCCACTTT
>TRBJ2-1|TRBV20-1|few|TRBD2
CSARGASGGLSSYNEQFF
TGCAGTGCTAGAGGGGCTAGCGGGGGCCTTAGCTCCTACAATGAGCAGTTCTTC
>TRBJ2-5|TRBV20-1|-|TRBD2
CSARGTSRWETQYF
TGCAGTGCTAGAGGGACTAGCCGATGGGAGACCCAGTACTTC
>TRBJ1-1|TRBV24-1|few|-
CATSARGQNTEAFF
TGTGCCACCAGTGCCCGCGGACAGAACACTGAAGCTTTCTTT
>TRBJ2-5|TRBV9|many|-
CASSVDFQETQYF
TGTGCCAGCAGCGTAGACTTCCAAGAGACCCAGTACTTC
>TRBJ1-2|TRBV18|few|-
CASSPVGRTNYGYTF
TGTGCCAGCTCACCCGTTGGCAGGACAAACTATGGCTACACCTTC
>TRBJ2-3|TRBV5-1|-|TRBD2
CASSLGSGTSGEQDTQYF
TGCGCCAGCAGCTTGGGCTCCGGGACTAGCGGGGAACAAGATACGCAGTATTTT
>TRBJ2-7|TRBV20-1|many|TRBD1
CSASRDRGDEQYF
TGCAGTGCTAGTAGGGACAGGGGGGACGAGCAGTACTTC
>TRBJ2-5|TRBV29-1|many|TRBD1
CSVRDRGFQETQYF
TGCAGCGTCCGGGACAGGGGATTTCAAGAGACCCAGTACTTC
>TRBJ2-5|TRBV20-1|many|-
CSARDPGQFETQYF
TGCAGTGCTAGAGACCCCGGACAGTTCGAGACCCAGTACTTC